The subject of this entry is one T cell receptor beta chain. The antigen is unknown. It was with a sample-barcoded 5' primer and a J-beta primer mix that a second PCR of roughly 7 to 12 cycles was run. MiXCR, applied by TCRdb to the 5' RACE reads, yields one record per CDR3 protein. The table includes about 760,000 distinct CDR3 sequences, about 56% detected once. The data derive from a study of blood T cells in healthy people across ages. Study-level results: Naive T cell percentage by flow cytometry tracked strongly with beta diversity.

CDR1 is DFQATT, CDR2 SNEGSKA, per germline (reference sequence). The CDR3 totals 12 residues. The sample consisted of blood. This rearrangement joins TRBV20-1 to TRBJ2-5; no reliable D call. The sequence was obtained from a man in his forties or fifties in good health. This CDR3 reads CGVGLFGETQYF. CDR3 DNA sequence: TGCGGCGTGGGCCTATTCGGGGAGACCCAGTACTTC.